These 31 T cell receptor beta chains share one sample of origin, sequenced in a study of T cell changes during pregnancy in multiple sclerosis. The assay was immunoSEQ multiplex PCR, and TCRdb's table has in-frame clones only and misses some. Of approximately 100,000 clones in the sample, approximately 91% were seen once. Source: peripheral blood, taken in the second trimester of pregnancy. The receptors derive from a female donor with multiple sclerosis, enrolled in a pregnancy study.

This clone was observed a handful of times. The gene calls are TRBV6-6 and TRBJ1-3, with D uncertain. Trimming took off 0 bases at V and 0 bases at J, with 6 bases between the two ends. Germline V CDR1 and CDR2: MNHNY, SVGAGI (reference sequence). The CDR3 is 15 residues long. The CDR3 is CASSYSVSSGNTIYF. The DNA of the CDR3 is TGTGCCAGCAGTTACTCCGTTAGCTCTGGAAACACCATATATTTT.

This chain uses TRBV11-2 with TRBJ2-1; D might be TRBD2 (7 bases). Germline V gene sequence: CDR1 SGHAT, CDR2 FQNNGV. The CDR3 totals 18 residues. Deletions cut 1 base from V and 0 bases from J, with 16 bases between. The CDR3 coding sequence is TGTGCCAGCAGCTTAGTGGGTCGGGGGGCGAGCTCCTACAATGAGCAGTTCTTC. The encoded protein is CASSLVGRGASSYNEQFF.

This chain connects TRBV19 to TRBJ2-3; 7 nucleotides agree with TRBD1. The CDR3 sequence is 15 residues long. Trimming removed 7 bases from V and 2 bases from J; junction bases left unmatched: 9. Germline CDR1 and CDR2: LNHDA and SQIVND (reference sequence). The chain's CDR3 is CASTPQTGNTDTQYF. As DNA, the CDR3 is TGTGCCAGTACCCCACAGACAGGGAACACAGATACGCAGTATTTT. The variable domain in full, with the rest retrieved from reference TRBV19 and TRBJ2-3, is DGGITQSPKYLFRKEGQNVTLSCEQNLNHDAMYWYRQDPGQGLRLIYYSQIVNDFQKGDIAEGYSVSREKKESFPLTVTSAQKNPTAFYLCASTPQTGNTDTQYFGPGTRLTVL.

This clone was seen just once. The V call is TRBV6-1, the J call TRBJ2-7; 10 nucleotides line up with TRBD2. The V and J ends lost 2 bases and 4 bases, in that order; junction bases with no gene match: 5. Germline CDR1 is MNHNS and CDR2 is SASEGT. CDR3 length: 15 residues. This CDR3 is CASSEFSSGGYEQYF. The CDR3 nucleotides are TGTGCCAGCAGTGAATTTTCTAGCGGGGGTTACGAGCAGTACTTC.

This rearrangement joins TRBV27 to TRBJ1-4; the D is unclear. V was trimmed by 3 bases and J by 7 bases, leaving 3 bases between them. CDR1 and CDR2 (germline): MNHEY, SMNVEV (reference sequence). The CDR3 covers 11 residues. CDR3 protein: CASSFGEKLFF. The CDR3 coding sequence is TGTGCCAGCAGTTTCGGTGAAAAACTGTTTTTT. The complete variable domain, with remaining parts taken from reference TRBV27 and TRBJ1-4, reads EAQVTQNPRYLITVTGKKLTVTCSQNMNHEYMSWYRQDPGLGLRQIYYSMNVEVTDKGDVPEGYKVSRKEKRNFPLILESPSPNQTSLYFCASSFGEKLFFGSGTQLSVL.

The genes are TRBV14 and TRBJ2-7; 9 bases align to TRBD2. Germline assignment: CDR1 SGHDN and CDR2 FVKESK. This CDR3 is 14 amino acids long. After removal of 3 bases from V and 4 bases from J, the junction contained 4 bases not matched to a gene. In DNA, the CDR3 is TGTGCCAGCAGCCAGCTTAGCGGGAGTTACGAGCAGTACTTC. Amino acid sequence: CASSQLSGSYEQYF.

This CDR3 reads CASSRGKDTDTQYF. CDR3 bases: TGTGCCAGCAGCAGGGGGAAGGATACAGATACGCAGTATTTT. This sequence joins TRBV9 and TRBJ2-3; D perhaps matches TRBD1 (6 bases). Germline lookup yields CDR1 SGDLS and CDR2 YYNGEE. The CDR3 is 14 residues long. V lost 4 bases and J lost 3, with 12 bases in between.

V usage is TRBV5-1 and J usage is TRBJ2-3; 10 bases map to TRBD1. The CDR3 has 16 residues. Germline CDR1 and CDR2: SGHRS and YFSETQ. Trimming at V came to 4 bases and at J to 2 bases, leaving 7 bases not matched to a gene. The CDR3 DNA reads TGCGCCAGCAGCCGGGACAGGGGCGATTACACAGATACGCAGTATTTT. This sequence encodes CASSRDRGDYTDTQYF.

This chain links TRBV15 with TRBJ2-5, with D perhaps TRBD1 (6 bases). The CDR3 is 15 residues long. Per germline, CDR1 LNHNV and CDR2 YYDKDF (reference sequence). Trimming removed 5 bases from V and 4 bases from J, with 17 bases in between. The CDR3 coding sequence is TGTGCCACCAGCCAAGAGACAGGAGGAGTAGAGACCCAGTACTTC. Translated: CATSQETGGVETQYF.

This chain uses TRBV28 with TRBJ1-2; tentative D call: TRBD1 (5 bases). V gave up 0 bases and J gave up 4 bases, with 12 bases separating them. Germline V gives CDR1 MDHEN, CDR2 SYDVKM. The CDR3 length is 15 residues. The CDR3 nucleotides read TGTGCCAGCAGTTTATGGGCAGGGTCGGGCTATGGCTACACCTTC. This sequence encodes CASSLWAGSGYGYTF.

The chain carries TRBV5-4 and TRBJ1-2, with TRBD1 matching over 7 bases. The CDR3 covers 15 residues. The V gene's germline CDR1 is SGHNT and CDR2 YYREEE (reference sequence). V shed 0 bases and J 5 bases; nucleotides not matched to a gene: 7. The CDR3 coding sequence is TGTGCCAGCAGCTTGGTGAGACAGGGTTCTTATGGCTACACCTTC. Translating it yields CASSLVRQGSYGYTF.

The J gene is TRBJ2-5, the V gene TRBV9; TRBD1 aligns across 9 bases. There are 15 residues in the CDR3. Per germline, CDR1 SGDLS and CDR2 YYNGEE. Unmatched junction bases numbered 9, after V lost 4 bases and J lost 5 bases. CDR3 protein: CASSLLDRGEETQYF. CDR3 nucleotide sequence: TGTGCCAGCAGCCTTCTGGACAGGGGTGAGGAGACCCAGTACTTC.

The chain joins TRBV13 to TRBJ2-7; TRBD2 might be the D (5 bases). The CDR3 runs 14 residues. The germline CDR1 and CDR2 sequences are PRHDT and FYEKMQ (reference sequence). The V end lost 2 bases, the J end lost 5 bases, and 13 bases lay between the germline ends. The CDR3 loop is CASSLFDGNDEQYF. CDR3 coding DNA: TGTGCCAGCAGCTTATTTGACGGGAATGACGAGCAGTACTTC.

The chain joins TRBV20-1 to TRBJ2-7; no definite D call. Per germline, CDR1 DFQATT and CDR2 SNEGSKA (reference sequence). The length of the CDR3 is 11 residues. The V end was cut by 3 bases, the J end by 6 bases, with 9 bases between. The CDR3 DNA reads as TGCAGTGCTAGGCGGCTCCCCGAGCAGTACTTC. It specifies CSARRLPEQYF.

The rearrangement joins TRBV27 to TRBJ2-7, with 7 bases that match TRBD2. The CDR3 runs to 16 residues. Trimming at V came to 0 bases and at J to 4 bases, leaving 9 bases not matched to a gene. The germline V gene has CDR1 MNHEY and CDR2 SMNVEV (reference sequence). This chain's CDR3 is CASSLSQSGRGYEQYF. DNA for the CDR3: TGTGCCAGCAGTTTATCCCAATCAGGGAGGGGTTACGAGCAGTACTTC.

V gene TRBV7-6 combines with J gene TRBJ2-7; 8 bases fit TRBD1. Looked up from germline, CDR1 is SGHVS and CDR2 is FNYEAQ. V dropped 8 bases and J dropped 5; count of bases not matched to a gene: 8. The CDR3 covers 13 residues. This CDR3 reads CASQGAEGDEQYF. The CDR3 DNA sequence: TGTGCCAGCCAGGGGGCTGAAGGCGACGAGCAGTACTTC.

This chain connects TRBV27 to TRBJ2-1, with 9 bases that match TRBD2. This CDR3 is 16 amino acids long. V shed 6 bases and J 4 bases; nucleotides not matched to a gene: 10. Per germline, CDR1 MNHEY and CDR2 SMNVEV (reference sequence). This CDR3 reads CASSPLGTSIYNEQFF. CDR3 DNA: TGTGCCAGCAGCCCCCTAGGGACTAGCATTTACAATGAGCAGTTCTTC.

This chain joins TRBV19 and TRBJ1-4; 7 nucleotides line up with TRBD1. The CDR3 has 14 amino acids. Germline CDR1 and CDR2: LNHDA and SQIVND (reference sequence). J lost 8 bases, V lost 6 bases, and 9 bases had no gene match. CDR3 residues: CASSPGQRTEKLFF. The CDR3 nucleotides are TGTGCCAGTAGCCCGGGACAGCGAACCGAAAAACTGTTTTTT.

The sample holds one count of this clone. This chain's CDR3 is CATHRRGEHYGYTF. The CDR3 DNA is TGTGCCACTCATAGGCGGGGGGAGCACTATGGCTACACCTTC. The V and J genes are TRBV19 and TRBJ1-2, with TRBD1 as a possible D gene (5 bases). Germline V gene data show CDR1 as LNHDA and CDR2 as SQIVND (reference sequence). Trimming pared 10 bases from V and 3 bases from J, leaving 18 bases between. The CDR3 runs 14 residues.

The chain couples TRBV9 to TRBJ2-3; 10 positions match TRBD2. The CDR3 length is 15 residues. The V and J ends lost 0 bases and 4 bases, in that order; junction bases with no gene match: 2. Germline values: CDR1 SGDLS, CDR2 YYNGEE. Here the CDR3 reads CASSVASGSADTQYF. As DNA, the CDR3 is TGTGCCAGCAGCGTAGCTAGCGGGAGCGCAGATACGCAGTATTTT.

This clone has a handful of counts. The CDR3 spells CASRGTANQPQHF. CDR3 DNA: TGTGCCAGCAGGGGGACAGCCAATCAGCCCCAGCATTTT. The chain joins TRBV6-5 to TRBJ1-5; TRBD1 matches 7 bases. This CDR3 spans 13 amino acids. Unmatched junction bases numbered 2, after V lost 6 bases and J lost 3 bases. The V gene's germline CDR1 is MNHEY and CDR2 SVGAGI.

This chain connects TRBV28 to TRBJ2-3; possible D gene TRBD2, 5 bases. CDR1 is MDHEN, CDR2 SYDVKM, per germline. The CDR3 contains 15 residues. The V gene lost 7 bases and the J gene lost 1 base, with 15 bases spanning the gap. CDR3 sequence: CASTDGVSGTDTQYF. The CDR3 nucleotides are TGTGCCAGCACCGACGGGGTTTCTGGCACAGATACGCAGTATTTT.

This clone was recorded once. V usage is TRBV5-4 and J usage is TRBJ2-5, with TRBD1 identical over 7 bases. V was clipped by 4 bases and J by 2 bases; unmatched bases: 11. This CDR3 spans 16 amino acids. In germline, CDR1 is SGHNT, CDR2 YYREEE (reference sequence). CDR3 nucleotide sequence: TGTGCCAGCAGCACCCCGCGACAGGGTGGGCAAGAGACCCAGTACTTC. It codes for CASSTPRQGGQETQYF.

The rearrangement uses TRBV7-2 and TRBJ2-7; D is undetermined. Between the trimmed V and J ends, which lost 2 bases and 2 bases, there was a span of 10 bases. The CDR3 covers 14 residues. The germline V gene has CDR1 SGHTA and CDR2 FQGNSA. The CDR3 DNA sequence: TGTGCCAGCAGCTTACCCAGGTACCCCTACGAGCAGTACTTC. It encodes CASSLPRYPYEQYF.

J is TRBJ1-5 and V is TRBV23-1; a possible D gene is TRBD1 (5 bases). TRBV23-1 is reported as an ORF; its role is uncertain. CDR3 length: 18 residues. Trimming shortened V by 0 bases and J by 4 bases, and 19 bases separated the two germline ends. Here the CDR3 reads CASSQSIPGSNFNQPQHF. DNA of the CDR3: TGCGCCAGCAGTCAATCGATTCCAGGGTCTAACTTTAATCAGCCCCAGCATTTT.

The chain links TRBV15 to TRBJ2-2, with 9 nucleotides matching TRBD1. Losses at the gene ends were 3 bases for V and 6 bases for J; bases not matched to a gene: 5. Germline loops: CDR1 LNHNV, CDR2 YYDKDF (reference sequence). The CDR3 covers 15 residues. CDR3 DNA sequence: TGTGCCACCAGCAGGGACAGGGGTTCCGCCGGGGAGCTGTTTTTT. It encodes CATSRDRGSAGELFF.

This clone was seen only a few times. This chain uses TRBV21-1 with TRBJ2-1; TRBD2, the table's D call, was not compared with the DNA. TRBV21-1 has pseudogene status. This CDR3 is built from 15 residues. CDR3 sequence: CASSPSREPYNEQFF. In DNA form, the CDR3 reads TGTGCCAGCAGTCCCTCGCGGGAACCCTACAATGAGCAGTTCTTC.

The V and J genes are TRBV28 and TRBJ1-5; D not certain. Trimming shortened V by 5 bases and J by 6 bases, and 8 bases separated the two germline ends. The CDR3 is 12 amino acids. Germline V gene lookup returns CDR1 MDHEN and CDR2 SYDVKM. Here the CDR3 DNA reads TGTGCCAGCAGTCTTATCCGTCAGCCCCAGCATTTT. Translated, it gives CASSLIRQPQHF.

The CDR3 region is CASSPQGGIFYEQYF. CDR3 nucleotides: TGTGCCAGCAGCCCTCAGGGGGGTATTTTCTACGAGCAGTACTTC. The genes are TRBV7-9 and TRBJ2-7, with D maybe TRBD1 (7 bases). The V end was cut by 5 bases, the J end by 3 bases, with 17 bases between. Germline V gene sequence: CDR1 SEHNR, CDR2 FQNEAQ (reference sequence). The CDR3 runs to 15 residues.

The chain links TRBV6-1 to TRBJ2-6; D is perhaps TRBD1 (6 bases). Germline V gene lookup returns CDR1 MNHNS and CDR2 SASEGT. Deletions cut 6 bases from V and 0 bases from J, with 9 bases between. The length of the CDR3 is 15 residues. CDR3 nucleotide sequence: TGTGCCAGCAGGGACAGCGACTCTGGGGCCAACGTCCTGACTTTC. Its translation is CASRDSDSGANVLTF.

The chain employs TRBV6-5 and TRBJ2-7, with a tentative D call TRBD1 (5 bases). CDR3 length equals 14 residues. Trimming left V 5 bases short and J 7 bases short, with 18 bases between. The germline gives CDR1 MNHEY, CDR2 SVGAGI. For the CDR3, the DNA is TGTGCCAGCAGTCCCCCGACAGCTCCGCGGGAGCAGTACTTC. Translating it yields CASSPPTAPREQYF.